A selection of T cell receptor beta chains follows, all from one sample in a study of T cell responses to AZD1222 COVID-19 vaccine. Assay: immunoSEQ multiplex PCR; the TCRdb copy retains only in-frame clones and omits some. The repertoire holds some 140,000 clones, with around 85% as singletons. Sample: peripheral blood, taken 28 days after the second dose of the MenACWY control vaccine. Source of these receptors: an adult who received the MenACWY meningococcal vaccine as a control. Both conserved end residues are part of each CDR3. The D gene is left open where the match is weak. Part of the rows lack a size; the others show once, few, many or a class for expanded clones.

size	V	D	J	length	CDR3	DNA
NA	TRBV18	NA	TRBJ2-7	15	CASANQGDPSYEQYF	TGTGCCAGCGCTAACCAGGGTGATCCCTCCTACGAGCAGTACTTC
NA	TRBV4-2	NA	TRBJ1-3	15	CASSPEVLSGNTIYF	TGTGCCAGCAGCCCGGAAGTCCTCTCTGGAAACACCATATATTTT
NA	TRBV14	NA	TRBJ1-4	15	CASSQQLLAAEKLFF	TGTGCCAGCAGCCAACAACTGTTGGCGGCTGAAAAACTGTTTTTT
NA	TRBV19	TRBD1	TRBJ2-5	17	CASSRPGQGIGGETQYF	TGTGCCAGTAGCAGACCGGGACAGGGTATTGGAGGAGAGACCCAGTACTTC
NA	TRBV6-5	NA	TRBJ2-1	12	CASSLSPNEQFF	TGTGCCAGCAGCCTTAGTCCGAATGAGCAGTTCTTC
NA	TRBV19	NA	TRBJ1-2	15	CASSIDPRESYGYTF	TGTGCCAGTAGTATAGATCCAAGGGAATCCTATGGCTACACCTTC
NA	TRBV19	NA	TRBJ1-1	11	CASSIGTEAFF	TGTGCCAGTAGTATCGGCACTGAAGCTTTCTTT
NA	TRBV18	NA	TRBJ2-7	14	CASSPPDRPYEQYF	TGTGCCAGCTCACCACCGGACAGACCCTACGAGCAGTACTTC
NA	TRBV5-1	TRBD1	TRBJ1-1	14	CASSLQGSNTEAFF	TGCGCCAGCAGCTTACAGGGGTCCAACACTGAAGCTTTCTTT
few	TRBV11-3	NA	TRBJ2-7	15	CASSLDRVPRREQYF	TGTGCCAGCAGCTTAGATCGGGTCCCCCGAAGGGAGCAGTACTTC
once	TRBV5-4	NA	TRBJ1-1	13	CAITGRSNTEAFF	TGTGCCATCACTGGGAGGTCGAACACTGAAGCTTTCTTT
NA	TRBV28	NA	TRBJ1-1	13	CASSLRMNTEAFF	TGTGCCAGCAGTTTACGCATGAACACTGAAGCTTTCTTT
NA	TRBV7-2	TRBD2	TRBJ2-1	13	CASSPAGGSEQFF	TGTGCCAGCAGCCCAGCGGGAGGGAGTGAGCAGTTCTTC
NA	TRBV7-9	NA	TRBJ1-4	12	CASKGANEKLFF	TGTGCCAGCAAAGGGGCTAATGAAAAACTGTTTTTT
once	TRBV6-4	NA	TRBJ1-1	11	CASSGNGRAFF	TGTGCCAGCAGTGGGAACGGACGAGCTTTCTTT
NA	TRBV28	TRBD1	TRBJ1-1	15	CASSNPGQGNTEAFF	TGTGCCAGCTCCAACCCGGGACAGGGGAACACTGAAGCTTTCTTT
NA	TRBV13	NA	TRBJ1-2	12	CASTDRYYGYTF	TGTGCCAGCACCGATAGGTACTATGGCTACACCTTC
once	TRBV5-4	NA	TRBJ1-5	14	CASSLGGGNQPQHF	TGTGCCAGCAGCTTGGGGGGCGGCAATCAGCCCCAGCATTTT
NA	TRBV2	NA	TRBJ2-7	13	CATKLPSSYEQYF	TGTGCCACCAAGCTCCCGAGCTCCTACGAGCAGTACTTC
NA	TRBV29-1	NA	TRBJ1-2	12	CSVEDMGRGYTF	TGCAGCGTTGAAGACATGGGTCGTGGCTACACCTTC
NA	TRBV11-2	TRBD1	TRBJ2-1	14	CASSSGQPSGEQFF	TGTGCCAGCAGCTCGGGACAGCCTTCAGGGGAGCAGTTCTTC
once	TRBV28	TRBD2	TRBJ2-5	15	CASSYSGGDQETQYF	TGTGCCAGCAGTTATAGCGGGGGGGATCAAGAGACCCAGTACTTC
few	TRBV5-4	TRBD1	TRBJ2-4	15	CASSPPGQGKNIQYF	TGTGCCAGCAGCCCGCCGGGACAGGGGAAAAACATTCAGTACTTC
NA	TRBV9	TRBD2	TRBJ2-1	15	CASSVVAGGKNEQFF	TGTGCCAGCAGCGTAGTGGCGGGGGGGAAGAATGAGCAGTTCTTC
NA	TRBV29-1	TRBD1	TRBJ1-1	14	CSVYAPGGRTEAFF	TGCAGCGTTTACGCCCCAGGGGGCAGGACTGAAGCTTTCTTT
NA	TRBV5-1	NA	TRBJ2-3	12	CASSILADTQYF	TGCGCCAGCAGCATCCTCGCGGATACGCAGTATTTT
NA	TRBV19	TRBD1	TRBJ1-2	13	CASRKQGAEGYTF	TGTGCCAGTAGGAAACAGGGGGCTGAAGGCTACACCTTC
few	TRBV11-2	NA	TRBJ1-2	13	CASSPTGYYGYTF	TGTGCCAGCAGCCCCACAGGGTACTATGGCTACACCTTC
NA	TRBV5-5	TRBD2	TRBJ2-3	16	CASSPGLAGNTDTQYF	TGTGCCAGCAGCCCGGGACTAGCGGGGAACACAGATACGCAGTATTTT
NA	TRBV5-1	TRBD1	TRBJ2-7	14	CASQSGTGTYEQYF	TGCGCCAGCCAATCCGGGACAGGTACCTACGAGCAGTACTTC
once	TRBV4-2	NA	TRBJ1-6	17	CASSPELSGGLNSPLHF	TGTGCCAGCAGCCCAGAACTTAGTGGGGGGCTGAATTCACCCCTCCACTTT
once	TRBV5-1	NA	TRBJ1-1	14	CASSSDRMNTEAFF	TGCGCCAGCAGCTCCGACAGAATGAACACTGAAGCTTTCTTT
NA	TRBV4-1	TRBD1	TRBJ1-3	16	CASSQGRGRSGNTIYF	TGCGCCAGCAGCCAAGGTAGGGGGCGATCAGGAAACACCATATATTTT
NA	TRBV3-1/TRBV3-2	TRBD1	TRBJ2-3	16	CASSQWKGARTDTQYF	TGTGCCAGCAGCCAATGGAAGGGGGCCCGCACAGATACGCAGTATTTT
NA	TRBV24-1	NA	TRBJ1-3	14	CATSVGQAGNTIYF	TGTGCCACCAGTGTGGGACAAGCTGGAAACACCATATATTTT
medium-sized	TRBV7-9	NA	TRBJ1-3	16	CASSPLRVSPGNTIYF	TGTGCCAGCAGCCCTCTCAGGGTATCGCCTGGAAACACCATATATTTT
NA	TRBV6-5	NA	TRBJ1-3	15	CASSYETGNGNTIYF	TGTGCCAGCAGTTACGAAACAGGGAATGGAAACACCATATATTTT
NA	TRBV5-6	NA	TRBJ1-3	15	CASSLAAVSGNTIYF	TGTGCCAGCAGCTTGGCGGCAGTCTCTGGAAACACCATATATTTT
NA	TRBV5-4	TRBD2	TRBJ2-3	17	CASSPGTSGRASDTQYF	TGTGCCAGCAGCCCAGGGACTAGCGGGAGGGCCTCAGATACGCAGTATTTT
NA	TRBV19	NA	TRBJ2-7	14	CASSMAGRGYEQYF	TGTGCCAGTAGTATGGCTGGCAGGGGTTACGAGCAGTACTTC
NA	TRBV4-2	NA	TRBJ1-4	16	CASSLRQPATNEKLFF	TGTGCCAGCAGCCTGAGACAGCCTGCAACTAATGAAAAACTGTTTTTT
few	TRBV19	TRBD2	TRBJ2-5	14	CASSMSGRRQTQYF	TGTGCCAGTAGTATGAGCGGGAGGAGACAGACCCAGTACTTC
NA	TRBV4-1	NA	TRBJ1-1	15	CASSQVGSAYTEAFF	TGCGCCAGCAGCCAAGTGGGATCAGCCTATACTGAAGCTTTCTTT
NA	TRBV2	NA	TRBJ2-3	14	CASSEVRVTDTQYF	TGTGCCAGCAGTGAGGTACGGGTCACAGATACGCAGTATTTT
NA	TRBV4-3	TRBD2	TRBJ2-3	18	CASSQDASGALGGDTQYF	TGCGCCAGCAGCCAAGATGCGAGCGGGGCGTTAGGAGGAGATACGCAGTATTTT
NA	TRBV30	NA	TRBJ1-5	16	CAWSVPLGALHQPQHF	TGTGCCTGGAGTGTTCCGTTGGGGGCCCTCCATCAGCCCCAGCATTTT
NA	TRBV24-1	TRBD2	TRBJ2-2	16	CATSDPSGRYTGELFF	TGTGCCACCAGTGATCCCAGCGGGAGGTACACCGGGGAGCTGTTTTTT
NA	TRBV9	NA	TRBJ2-2	15	CASSVVGGNTGELFF	TGTGCCAGCAGCGTAGTTGGGGGAAACACCGGGGAGCTGTTTTTT
NA	TRBV3-1/TRBV3-2	NA	TRBJ1-2	12	CASSHPTAPRTF	TGTGCCAGCAGCCACCCGACAGCTCCCCGCACCTTC
NA	TRBV18	NA	TRBJ1-3	16	CASSPPFRSSGNTIYF	TGTGCCAGCTCACCACCCTTCCGGTCCTCTGGAAACACCATATATTTT